These 27 T cell receptor beta chains were all obtained from the same sample, sequenced in a study of T cells in Graves' hyperthyroidism and ophthalmopathy. RNA transcripts were the template for amplifying TCR beta CDR3 regions. The TCR CDR3 first-round RT-PCR relied on the HTBI primer set. TCRdb called the multiplex PCR reads again in MiXCR, with one record for every CDR3 protein. The top ten clones hold 3% to 4.5% of a sample with about 620,000 distinct CDR3 sequences, around 15% of them seen once. Sample: blood. The receptor source for this set is a woman between 25 and 40 years old with Graves' hyperthyroidism.

This CDR3 reads CASSPANSMPPYEQYF. CDR3 nucleotides: TGTGCCAGCAGCCCCGCTAATTCCATGCCCCCCTACGAGCAGTACTTC. The genes are TRBV3-1 and TRBJ2-7; D gene unclear. The CDR3 has 16 residues. Between the trimmed V and J ends, which lost 4 bases and 2 bases, there was a span of 18 bases. CDR1 LGHDT and CDR2 YNNKEL come from the germline V gene (reference sequence).

In its sample, this clonotype was seen many times. CDR3 residues: CASDEGWDTEAFF. CDR3 coding DNA: TGTGCCAGCGATGAGGGATGGGACACTGAAGCTTTCTTT. The chain carries TRBV28 and TRBJ1-1; D unresolved. The CDR3 covers 13 residues. Trimming cost V 8 bases and J 3 bases, with 13 bases left between them. Germline V gene lookup returns CDR1 MDHEN and CDR2 SYDVKM.

This sequence joins TRBV6-2 or TRBV6-3 and TRBJ1-3; TRBD1 might be the D (5 bases). Between the trimmed V and J ends, which lost 7 bases and 4 bases, there was a span of 11 bases. Germline V CDR1 and CDR2: MNHEY, SVGEGT. The CDR3 extends over 13 amino acids. The CDR3 region has the DNA TGTGCCAGCACCTGGGGACGCGGAAACACCATATATTTT. Amino acids: CASTWGRGNTIYF.

This clonotype was observed many times. The chain has TRBV2 and TRBJ2-7; possibly TRBD1 for D (7 bases). The germline V gene encodes CDR1 SNHLY and CDR2 FYNNEI. V lost 8 bases to trimming and J lost 4 bases, with 12 bases between them. The CDR3 is made up of 12 amino acids. In DNA form, the CDR3 reads TGTGCCAGCGGAGGGACAGATTACGAGCAGTACTTC. It encodes CASGGTDYEQYF.

Remarks on this clonotype: An end of the junction differs from the germline gene, which may be a read error. This chain uses TRBV20-1 with TRBJ1-2; 8 bases map to TRBD1. Germline V gives CDR1 DFQATT, CDR2 SNEGSKA (reference sequence). The CDR3 runs 14 residues. CDR3 sequence: CSARDRGSLYGYTF. The CDR3 DNA reads as TGCAGTGCCAGAGACAGGGGCTCCCTCTATGGCTACACCTTC.

Ten or more counts support this clonotype. The rearrangement joins TRBV2 to TRBJ2-7; tentatively, D is TRBD1 (7 bases). Germline values: CDR1 SNHLY, CDR2 FYNNEI. CDR3 size: 18 residues. V dropped 8 bases and J dropped 0 bases, with 26 bases sitting between them. The CDR3 coding sequence is TGTGCCAGCTCCGAGGGGGGACAGATCCTTAGTTCCTCCTACGAGCAGTACTTC. This gives the protein CASSEGGQILSSSYEQYF.

This clonotype showed up many times. The gene calls are TRBV30 and TRBJ1-6; D is undetermined. Trimming took off 3 bases at V and 6 bases at J, with 12 bases between the two ends. CDR3 length: 14 residues. Germline V CDR1 and CDR2: GTSNPN, SVGIG (reference sequence). CDR3 residues: CAWRVPELNSPLHF. In DNA form, the CDR3 reads TGTGCCTGGAGGGTTCCAGAACTTAATTCACCCCTCCACTTT.

The chain joins TRBV12-3 or TRBV12-4 to TRBJ2-2, with TRBD1 matching 7 bases. The CDR3 runs to 18 residues. Trimming removed 2 bases from V and 10 bases from J; junction bases left unmatched: 19. CDR3 amino acids: CASSLNKGRQGSFVELFF. CDR3 DNA sequence: TGTGCCAGCAGTTTAAACAAAGGGAGACAGGGAAGTTTCGTGGAGCTGTTTTTT.

This clonotype was observed at least ten times. The chain combines TRBV14 with TRBJ2-3; no clear D. The CDR3 is 13 residues long. Germline V CDR1 and CDR2: SGHDN, FVKESK. V was clipped by 1 base and J by 6 bases, with 8 bases between them. The CDR3 nucleotides are TGTGCCAGCAGCCAAGTCCGTGTGGATACGCAGTATTTT. It specifies CASSQVRVDTQYF.

This clonotype was seen many times. The chain joins TRBV6-1 to TRBJ2-5; D not certain. The CDR3 totals 13 residues. Trimming shortened V by 6 bases and J by 4 bases, and 12 bases separated the two germline ends. Germline assignment: CDR1 MNHNS and CDR2 SASEGT. CDR3 sequence (DNA): TGTGCCAGCAGGGGGAACTCTGGAGAGACCCAGTACTTC. This translates into CASRGNSGETQYF.

This clonotype was recorded many times. This sequence joins TRBV20-1 and TRBJ2-5, with a tentative D call TRBD1 (6 bases). The germline CDR1 and CDR2 sequences are DFQATT and SNEGSKA (reference sequence). CDR3 length equals 17 residues. The V end was cut by 3 bases, the J end by 0 bases, with 20 bases between. The CDR3 DNA follows: TGCAGTGCTAGGGCTTTTACTGGACAGAAGTACCAAGAGACCCAGTACTTC. The encoded protein is CSARAFTGQKYQETQYF.

This clonotype was found a few times. Possible read error: a much larger clone is one base away. The chain combines TRBV28 with TRBJ2-7; no clear D. CDR3 length equals 15 residues. Germline V gene lookup returns CDR1 MDHEN and CDR2 SYDVKM. CDR3 region: CASSQPTVADDERYF. CDR3 DNA sequence: TGTGCCAGCAGTCAACCCACCGTAGCCGACGACGAGCGGTACTTC. Variable domain in full (rest from reference TRBV28 and TRBJ2-7): DVKVTQSSRYLVKRTGEKVFLECVQDMDHENMFWYRQDPGLGLRLIYFSYDVKMKEKGDIPEGYSVSREKKERFSLILESASTNQTSMYLCASSQPTVADDERYFGPGTRLTVT.

This sequence joins TRBV9 and TRBJ2-2; TRBD2 matches at 11 bases. The CDR3 totals 15 residues. Germline V gene sequence: CDR1 SGDLS, CDR2 YYNGEE. With V trimmed by 2 bases and J by 3 bases, 0 bases remained unmatched. In DNA form, the CDR3 reads TGTGCCAGCAGCGTGGGACTAGCGGACACCGGGGAGCTGTTTTTT. This translates into CASSVGLADTGELFF.

The chain uses TRBV6-1 and TRBJ1-1; D remains unclear. V lost 5 bases and J lost 4, with 8 bases in between. Germline V lookup: CDR1 MNHNS, CDR2 SASEGT. The CDR3 contains 12 residues. Here the CDR3 reads CASSRRPTEAFF. The DNA for the CDR3 is TGTGCCAGCAGTAGGCGGCCCACTGAAGCTTTCTTT.

J is TRBJ2-7 and V is TRBV4-3; 11 positions match TRBD2. J gave up 3 bases and V 0 bases, and 10 bases lay outside the gene matches. The CDR3 contains 18 residues. In germline, CDR1 is LGHNA, CDR2 YSLEER. The CDR3 reads CASSQDWGRLAGRYEQYF. CDR3 DNA: TGCGCCAGCAGCCAAGATTGGGGCCGACTAGCGGGGCGCTACGAGCAGTACTTC.

The table lists this clonotype with many counts. The chain combines TRBV2 with TRBJ2-3, with D unresolved. In germline, CDR1 is SNHLY, CDR2 FYNNEI. V was shortened by 2 bases and J by 8 bases, with 14 bases between the two germline ends. The CDR3 contains 14 residues. The CDR3: CASSESARVPTQYF. CDR3 nucleotides: TGTGCCAGCAGTGAATCTGCTAGGGTCCCTACGCAGTATTTT.

This clonotype was counted only a few times. The chain couples TRBV5-1 to TRBJ2-2; the D gene is possibly TRBD2 (6 bases). This CDR3 is 16 amino acids long. Trimming removed 2 bases at V and 2 bases at J, with 13 bases between. Germline loops: CDR1 SGHRS, CDR2 YFSETQ. The CDR3 is CASSLSGGINTGELFF. CDR3 sequence (DNA): TGCGCCAGCAGCTTATCGGGCGGGATAAACACCGGGGAGCTGTTTTTT.

This clonotype was seen at least ten times. The V and J genes are TRBV18 and TRBJ1-1, with D perhaps matching TRBD1 (6 bases). Germline lookup yields CDR1 KGHSH and CDR2 LQKENI. V shed 4 bases and J shed 1 base, with 10 bases lying between them. The CDR3 runs to 14 residues. The CDR3 sequence: CASSRDRSNTEAFF. CDR3 DNA sequence: TGTGCCAGCTCACGAGACAGGTCGAACACTGAAGCTTTCTTT.

In its sample, this clonotype was seen a few times. The genes are TRBV29-1 and TRBJ2-1, with 11 positions matching TRBD2. Germline V gene sequence: CDR1 SQVTM, CDR2 ANQGSEA. Germline trimming cut 7 bases from V and 8 bases from J; bases unmatched to any gene: 10. The CDR3 is made up of 14 amino acids. CDR3 protein: CSAPLLAGGDEQFF. CDR3 DNA: TGCAGCGCTCCCCTTTTAGCGGGGGGGGATGAGCAGTTCTTC.

This clonotype came up many times. The chain combines TRBV28 with TRBJ1-4, with D unresolved. Germline CDR1 and CDR2: MDHEN and SYDVKM. Trimming removed 2 bases from V and 5 bases from J, with 3 bases in between. This CDR3 spans 12 amino acids. CDR3 coding DNA: TGTGCCAGCAGTTTAAAAAATGAAAAACTGTTTTTT. Its translation: CASSLKNEKLFF.

In this sample, this clonotype turned up many times. The V call is TRBV30, the J call TRBJ2-4; tentative D call: TRBD2 (6 bases). The germline V and J ends were trimmed by 2 bases and 9 bases, with 14 bases remaining between them. The CDR3 is made up of 13 amino acids. In germline, CDR1 is GTSNPN, CDR2 SVGIG (reference sequence). Here the CDR3 reads CAWSQGVGGIQYF. In DNA, the CDR3 is TGTGCCTGGAGTCAAGGGGTCGGGGGCATTCAGTACTTC. Together with reference TRBV30 and TRBJ2-4, the CDR3 gives the full variable domain: SQTIHQWPATLVQPVGSPLSLECTVEGTSNPNLYWYRQAAGRGLQLLFYSVGIGQISSEVPQNLSASRPQDRQFILSSKKLLLSDSGFYLCAWSQGVGGIQYFGAGTRLSVL.

The chain couples TRBV3-1 to TRBJ2-2; D gene unclear. The germline V gene encodes CDR1 LGHDT and CDR2 YNNKEL (reference sequence). Trimming shortened V by 3 bases and J by 8 bases, and 7 bases separated the two germline ends. The CDR3 extends over 12 amino acids. The CDR3 spells CASSHPEGELFF. As DNA, the CDR3 is TGTGCCAGCAGCCACCCTGAGGGGGAGCTGTTTTTT.

This clonotype was counted ten times or more. This sequence joins TRBV7-9 and TRBJ1-1, with D perhaps matching TRBD1 (5 bases). Trimming cost V 4 bases and J 4 bases, with 16 bases left between them. Per germline, CDR1 SEHNR and CDR2 FQNEAQ (reference sequence). CDR3 length: 15 residues. The CDR3 here is CASSWRGSGGTEAFF. Written as DNA, the CDR3 is TGTGCCAGCAGCTGGAGGGGAAGCGGGGGCACTGAAGCTTTCTTT.

This clonotype turned up a few times. The CDR3 region is CAISEKGARNEQFF. For the CDR3, the DNA is TGTGCCATCAGTGAGAAGGGGGCGAGGAATGAGCAGTTCTTC. The chain employs TRBV10-3 and TRBJ2-1; 7 bases match TRBD1. There are 14 residues in the CDR3. Trimming removed 2 bases from V and 7 bases from J; junction bases left unmatched: 5. The germline CDR1 and CDR2 sequences are ENHRY and SYGVKD.

V usage is TRBV28 and J usage is TRBJ2-7, with 8 bases that match TRBD2. Looked up from germline, CDR1 is MDHEN and CDR2 is SYDVKM. The CDR3 contains 15 residues. The V segment lost 8 bases and the J segment 0 bases; nucleotides outside the gene matches: 9. The CDR3 loop is CASLRLARGSYEQYF. The CDR3 nucleotides read TGTGCCAGCCTGCGACTAGCGAGGGGCTCCTACGAGCAGTACTTC.

This chain connects TRBV6-2 or TRBV6-3 to TRBJ2-3; D remains unclear. V dropped 2 bases and J dropped 5 bases, with 8 bases sitting between them. Germline CDR1 and CDR2: MNHEY and SVGEGT. The CDR3 is 13 amino acids. Here the CDR3 DNA reads TGTGCCAGCAGTTACGGCCCCATAGATACGCAGTATTTT. It yields the protein CASSYGPIDTQYF.

This clonotype appeared many times. The gene calls are TRBV5-1 and TRBJ1-1; D gene ambiguous. Germline V lookup: CDR1 SGHRS, CDR2 YFSETQ. The V and J ends lost 4 bases and 4 bases respectively, with 14 bases between them. CDR3 size: 14 residues. The CDR3 reads CASSLPGAGTEAFF. For the CDR3, the DNA is TGCGCCAGCAGCCTACCCGGTGCCGGCACTGAAGCTTTCTTT.